These T cell receptor beta chains were read from a single sample in a study of blood T cells in healthy people across ages. TCRdb analysed the 5' RACE reads with MiXCR anew, one entry per CDR3 protein. The sample yields some 900,000 distinct CDR3 sequences, about 44% seen once. Material for sequencing was blood. The origin of the receptors is a man aged 25-45 years in good health. Each CDR3 is given with its conserved first and last residue. Each record gives: D gene, V gene, J gene, clone size, CDR3 DNA, CDR3 protein. The D gene is left open where the match is weak. Clone size, where shown, is once, few, many, or a class for clones that have expanded.

D: NA; V: TRBV27; J: TRBJ1-1; size: few; DNA: TGTGCCAGCCGACGGGGGGGTGTGGGGACTGAAGCTTTCTTT; CDR3: CASRRGGVGTEAFF
D: TRBD1; V: TRBV5-1; J: TRBJ2-4; size: few; DNA: TGCGCCAGCAGCTCACCGGGACAGGGGGTCAAAAACATTCAGTACTTC; CDR3: CASSSPGQGVKNIQYF
D: NA; V: TRBV11-2; J: TRBJ2-7; size: NA; DNA: TGTGCCAGCAGGCGGGTAGGCTACTACGAGCAGTACTTC; CDR3: CASRRVGYYEQYF
D: NA; V: TRBV6-2/TRBV6-3; J: TRBJ2-7; size: NA; DNA: TGTGCCAGCAGTTACTCGACGGGGCTGACTACCCGCGAGCAGTACTTC; CDR3: CASSYSTGLTTREQYF
D: TRBD2; V: TRBV7-3; J: TRBJ2-1; size: NA; DNA: TGTGCCAGCGCGAGGGAGGGTTACAATGAGCAGTTCTTC; CDR3: CASAREGYNEQFF
D: NA; V: TRBV3-1; J: TRBJ2-5; size: NA; DNA: TGTGCCAGCAGCCGGAGGGGGGGGGTACAAGAGACCCAGTACTTC; CDR3: CASSRRGGVQETQYF
D: TRBD1; V: TRBV7-9; J: TRBJ1-2; size: few; DNA: TGTGCCAGCAGCCCGCAGGGGGCGCGCGGCTATGGCTACACCTTC; CDR3: CASSPQGARGYGYTF
D: TRBD1; V: TRBV3-1; J: TRBJ1-4; size: NA; DNA: TGTGCCAGCAGCCCGGGAGGACAGGGAATGCGTACTAATGAAAAACTGTTTTTT; CDR3: CASSPGGQGMRTNEKLFF
D: TRBD1; V: TRBV7-9; J: TRBJ2-3; size: few; DNA: TGTGCCAGCAGCCGAGGACAGGGCACAGATACGCAGTATTTT; CDR3: CASSRGQGTDTQYF
D: TRBD1; V: TRBV4-1; J: TRBJ2-7; size: few; DNA: TGCGCCAGCAGCCAGGTGGACAGGGGGAAATACAACGAGCAGTACTTC; CDR3: CASSQVDRGKYNEQYF
D: NA; V: TRBV27; J: TRBJ2-7; size: NA; DNA: TGTGCCAGCAGCCACACACACAGCTACGAGCAGTACTTC; CDR3: CASSHTHSYEQYF
D: NA; V: TRBV30; J: TRBJ2-1; size: NA; DNA: TGTGCCTGGAGTGGGGGGGGGCGGTGGAATGAGCAGTTCTTC; CDR3: CAWSGGGRWNEQFF
D: TRBD2; V: TRBV4-2; J: TRBJ2-3; size: NA; DNA: TGTGCCAGCAGCCAAGGCGGGGGGGCGGTAGATACGCAGTATTTT; CDR3: CASSQGGGAVDTQYF
D: TRBD1; V: TRBV20-1; J: TRBJ2-1; size: NA; DNA: TGCAGTGCGAAAAGTCCCGGGACAGGGTCTGGGCGCAATGAGCAGTTCTTC; CDR3: CSAKSPGTGSGRNEQFF
D: TRBD1; V: TRBV9; J: TRBJ2-3; size: few; DNA: TGTGCCAGCAGCGTAGGACAGGGGGCTACGGCAGATACGCAGTATTTT; CDR3: CASSVGQGATADTQYF
D: NA; V: TRBV7-9; J: TRBJ1-1; size: NA; DNA: TGTGCCAGCAGCTTGGGCATGTTGAACAGCTTGAACACTGAAGCTTTCTTT; CDR3: CASSLGMLNSLNTEAFF
D: NA; V: TRBV11-2; J: TRBJ2-2; size: NA; DNA: TGTGCCAGCAGCTTAGGTTCGGGTGGAGTTTTTACCGGGGAGCTGTTTTTT; CDR3: CASSLGSGGVFTGELFF
D: TRBD2; V: TRBV28; J: TRBJ2-1; size: NA; DNA: TGTGCCAGCAGTTCGGGACTAGCGGATCTTTGGAATGAGCAGTTCTTC; CDR3: CASSSGLADLWNEQFF
D: NA; V: TRBV9; J: TRBJ1-5; size: NA; DNA: TGTGCCAGCGGACCCTATGGTAATAGCAAACAGCCCCAGCATTTT; CDR3: CASGPYGNSKQPQHF
D: NA; V: TRBV27; J: TRBJ2-7; size: few; DNA: TGTGCCAGCAGCCCTCGGATCTTCGATTCCTACGAGCAGTACTTC; CDR3: CASSPRIFDSYEQYF
D: NA; V: TRBV12-3/TRBV12-4; J: TRBJ2-3; size: many; DNA: TGTGCCAGCAGTTTAGGGGGCTCGAGGGATACGCAGTATTTT; CDR3: CASSLGGSRDTQYF
D: NA; V: TRBV10-3; J: TRBJ2-1; size: NA; DNA: TGTGCCATCAGTGATAGGGGGAGCTCCTACAATGAGCAGTTCTTC; CDR3: CAISDRGSSYNEQFF
D: TRBD2; V: TRBV5-1; J: TRBJ2-3; size: few; DNA: TGCGCCAGCAGCCCAGCGGGACTAGCGGGGACAGATACGCAGTATTTT; CDR3: CASSPAGLAGTDTQYF
D: NA; V: TRBV20-1; J: TRBJ1-2; size: many; DNA: TGCAGTGCTAGACTGAGGGTTTTACATGGCTACACCTTC; CDR3: CSARLRVLHGYTF
D: NA; V: TRBV6-1; J: TRBJ1-6; size: NA; DNA: TGTGCCAGCAGAAACAGGGTACCGGATTCACCCCTCCACTTT; CDR3: CASRNRVPDSPLHF
D: NA; V: TRBV6-1; J: TRBJ2-5; size: NA; DNA: TGTGCCAGCAGAAAGAATCCAGGGCAAGAGACCCAGTACTTC; CDR3: CASRKNPGQETQYF
D: TRBD2; V: TRBV5-6; J: TRBJ2-1; size: few; DNA: TGTGCCAGCAGCGATCGTCTAGCGGGGGGGCGTTTGTACAATGAGCAGTTCTTC; CDR3: CASSDRLAGGRLYNEQFF
D: TRBD1; V: TRBV29-1; J: TRBJ1-2; size: NA; DNA: TGCAGCGTTGAGGTAGACAGGGGGCTTGGCACCTTC; CDR3: CSVEVDRGLGTF
D: NA; V: TRBV20-1; J: TRBJ1-2; size: once; DNA: TGCAGTGCTCCTCCTATAGGGAAATATGGCTACACCTTC; CDR3: CSAPPIGKYGYTF
D: NA; V: TRBV20-1; J: TRBJ2-3; size: NA; DNA: TGCAGTGCGTCCCGTGCGTGGGATGCAGATACGCAGTATTTT; CDR3: CSASRAWDADTQYF
D: NA; V: TRBV4-1; J: TRBJ1-5; size: few; DNA: TGCGCCAGCAGCCAAGAACAGGACGCAGGGGCCGCATATAGCAATCAGCCCCAGCATTTT; CDR3: CASSQEQDAGAAYSNQPQHF
D: NA; V: TRBV7-9; J: TRBJ2-7; size: NA; DNA: TGTGCCAGCAGCTTAGAGGGGGAGGCCTACGAGCAGTACTTC; CDR3: CASSLEGEAYEQYF
D: NA; V: TRBV12-3/TRBV12-4; J: TRBJ1-5; size: NA; DNA: TGTGCCAGCAGCTTGTCGAAGAGCAATCAGCCCCAGCATTTT; CDR3: CASSLSKSNQPQHF
D: NA; V: TRBV4-1; J: TRBJ1-2; size: few; DNA: TGCGCCAGCAGCCAGCAAATGGTTGGCTTCCCCTATGGCTACACCTTC; CDR3: CASSQQMVGFPYGYTF
D: NA; V: TRBV2; J: TRBJ2-1; size: NA; DNA: TGTGCCAGCAGTGACGCCCTACGGCCTGAGCAGTTCTTC; CDR3: CASSDALRPEQFF
D: NA; V: TRBV30; J: TRBJ2-7; size: NA; DNA: TGTGCCTGGGGCCTGCTGGCCGAGCAGTACTTC; CDR3: CAWGLLAEQYF
D: TRBD1; V: TRBV6-5; J: TRBJ1-2; size: NA; DNA: TGTGCCAGCAGTTCCCCGACAGGGGGGGGCTATGGCTACACCTTC; CDR3: CASSSPTGGGYGYTF
D: NA; V: TRBV6-1; J: TRBJ2-7; size: few; DNA: TGTGCCAGCACACCAGCGGCAACTAGCCAATCCTACGAGCAGTACTTC; CDR3: CASTPAATSQSYEQYF
D: NA; V: TRBV20-1; J: TRBJ1-1; size: NA; DNA: TGCAGTGCTAGTCAAAGCTGGGGCACTGAAGCTTTCTTT; CDR3: CSASQSWGTEAFF
D: NA; V: TRBV7-3; J: TRBJ2-7; size: few; DNA: TGTGCCAGCAGCATTTTTCTAGGGGGCGAGCAGTACTTC; CDR3: CASSIFLGGEQYF
D: NA; V: TRBV4-1; J: TRBJ2-5; size: NA; DNA: TGCGCCAGCAGCACCGGCTTAGGTCGTCCCCAGTACTTC; CDR3: CASSTGLGRPQYF
D: NA; V: TRBV4-2; J: TRBJ1-2; size: few; DNA: TGTGCCAGCAGCCACGGAGGGTCCTCTGGGGGCTACACCTTC; CDR3: CASSHGGSSGGYTF
D: NA; V: TRBV6-5; J: TRBJ2-4; size: NA; DNA: TGTGCCAGCAGTTACGGGGGACCAACATCAAACATTCAGTACTTC; CDR3: CASSYGGPTSNIQYF
D: TRBD2; V: TRBV6-5; J: TRBJ2-7; size: NA; DNA: TGTGCCAGCACCCCGGGGGGGAGCGAGCAGTACTTC; CDR3: CASTPGGSEQYF
D: NA; V: TRBV29-1; J: TRBJ2-7; size: few; DNA: TGCAGCGTTGAGGGCCCAGGGGAGACCTACGAGCAGTACTTC; CDR3: CSVEGPGETYEQYF
D: TRBD1; V: TRBV7-9; J: TRBJ1-2; size: few; DNA: TGTGCCAGCAGCCCGTCGACAGGGGGCTTAAGCTATGGCTACACCTTC; CDR3: CASSPSTGGLSYGYTF
D: NA; V: TRBV10-3; J: TRBJ2-2; size: NA; DNA: TGTGCCATCAGTGAGACGGGTGTCGGGGAGCTGTTTTTT; CDR3: CAISETGVGELFF
D: NA; V: TRBV7-2; J: TRBJ2-7; size: many; DNA: TGTGCCAGCAGTTTAGGACGGGGAACCTACGAGCAGTACTTC; CDR3: CASSLGRGTYEQYF
D: NA; V: TRBV12-3/TRBV12-4; J: TRBJ1-5; size: NA; DNA: TGTGCCAGCACTCTTACCAGGGCAGGGGCCACTCTGCCCCAGCATTTT; CDR3: CASTLTRAGATLPQHF
D: NA; V: TRBV12-3/TRBV12-4; J: TRBJ1-2; size: NA; DNA: TGTGCCAGCAGTTTAGAAGCGGGGATCGATGGCTACACCTTC; CDR3: CASSLEAGIDGYTF
D: NA; V: TRBV27; J: TRBJ2-1; size: NA; DNA: TGTGCCAGCAGTTTAAGCCAAATAACACGAAATGAGCAGTTCTTC; CDR3: CASSLSQITRNEQFF
D: NA; V: TRBV12-3/TRBV12-4; J: TRBJ1-5; size: NA; DNA: TGTGCCAGCACCCCCGGACAGTTAAATCAGCCTCAGCATTTT; CDR3: CASTPGQLNQPQHF
D: TRBD2; V: TRBV18; J: TRBJ2-7; size: NA; DNA: TGTGCCAGCTCACCAGGGAATAGCGGGGGCCGAAGCTCCTACGAGCAGTACTTC; CDR3: CASSPGNSGGRSSYEQYF
D: NA; V: TRBV29-1; J: TRBJ2-7; size: NA; DNA: TGCAGCGTACAAGGGGGGGACGGCGACTACGAGCAGTACTTC; CDR3: CSVQGGDGDYEQYF
D: TRBD1; V: TRBV12-3/TRBV12-4; J: TRBJ2-1; size: NA; DNA: TGTGCCAGCAGTTCCACCGGGACAGGAAGGGGCAATGAGCAGTTCTTC; CDR3: CASSSTGTGRGNEQFF
D: NA; V: TRBV9; J: TRBJ1-2; size: NA; DNA: TGTGCCAGCAGCGTAGGAGGCCCTAACTATGGCTACACCTTC; CDR3: CASSVGGPNYGYTF
D: NA; V: TRBV27; J: TRBJ2-3; size: NA; DNA: TGTGCCAGCAGTATCCGACTCGCAGATACGCAGTATTTT; CDR3: CASSIRLADTQYF